The rows below give T cell receptor beta chains drawn from one sample of a study of cytomegalovirus exposure and HLA in healthy donors. Repertoires were generated with immunoSEQ multiplex PCR, while TCRdb's copy carries only in-frame clones and drops some. The sample lists fewer than 200,000 clones, around 80% occurring once. Sequenced: PBMCs. These receptors came from a woman in her forties or fifties in good health and CMV-seropositive. Each CDR3 is given with its conserved first and last residue. A D gene is named only where the DNA matches it firmly. Part of the rows lack a size; the others show once, few, many or a class for expanded clones.

>.|TRBJ1-2|.|TRBV4-3
CASSQGTVANYGYTF
TGCGCCAGCAGCCAAGGGACAGTAGCTAACTATGGCTACACCTTC
>.|TRBJ2-7|.|TRBV2
CASSGGVHSSYEQYF
TGTGCCAGCAGTGGGGGGGTCCACAGCTCCTACGAGCAGTACTTC
>.|TRBJ2-5|.|TRBV2
CASNEVETQYF
TGTGCCAGCAACGAGGTCGAGACCCAGTACTTC
>.|TRBJ1-5|.|TRBV28
CASRGGSLYSQPQHF
TGTGCCAGCAGGGGGGGTTCGCTTTACAGCCAGCCCCAGCATTTT
>TRBD2|TRBJ2-5|once|TRBV5-1
CASSFSSGVQETQYF
TGCGCCAGCAGCTTTTCTAGCGGAGTCCAAGAGACCCAGTACTTC
>TRBD2|TRBJ2-7|.|TRBV13
CASSLTGGPSYEQYF
TGTGCCAGCAGCTTAACGGGGGGGCCCTCCTACGAGCAGTACTTC
>TRBD2|TRBJ2-1|.|TRBV4-2
CASSHRSGGKGNEQFF
TGTGCCAGCTCTCATCGAAGCGGGGGGAAGGGCAATGAGCAGTTCTTC
>.|TRBJ1-2|once|TRBV10-3
CAISEGVDYGYTF
TGTGCCATCAGTGAAGGGGTGGACTATGGCTACACCTTC
>TRBD2|TRBJ2-1|.|TRBV7-9
CASSPSMALGGSSYNEQFF
TGTGCCAGCAGCCCCTCAATGGCCCTCGGGGGGAGCTCCTACAATGAGCAGTTCTTC
>.|TRBJ2-7|.|TRBV15
CATSSRTSPPHEQYF
TGTGCCACCAGCAGCCGGACTTCCCCCCCCCACGAGCAGTACTTC
>TRBD1|TRBJ2-7|.|TRBV28
CASSPGQGYEQYF
TGTGCCAGCAGCCCGGGACAGGGCTACGAGCAGTACTTC
>.|TRBJ2-7|.|TRBV28
CASSPWVGGSYEQYF
TGTGCCAGCAGTCCCTGGGTGGGAGGTTCCTACGAGCAGTACTTC
>TRBD1|TRBJ1-5|few|TRBV5-5
CASSTGQGVGQPQHF
TGTGCCAGCAGCACAGGACAGGGGGTAGGTCAGCCCCAGCATTTT
>TRBD2|TRBJ2-5|.|TRBV10-3
CAISESLTSGLREQYF
TGTGCCATCAGTGAGTCATTGACTAGCGGCCTTAGGGAGCAGTACTTC
>TRBD2|TRBJ2-7|.|TRBV4-3
CASSQDDVRGGAYEQYF
TGCGCCAGCAGCCAGGACGACGTTCGGGGAGGGGCCTACGAGCAGTACTTC
>.|TRBJ1-6|.|TRBV27
CASSFERQGTSPLHF
TGTGCCAGCAGTTTTGAGAGGCAGGGCACTTCACCCCTCCACTTT
>TRBD1|TRBJ2-7|.|TRBV27
CASSPHWTGGYYEQYF
TGTGCCAGCAGTCCGCACTGGACAGGGGGCTACTACGAGCAGTACTTC